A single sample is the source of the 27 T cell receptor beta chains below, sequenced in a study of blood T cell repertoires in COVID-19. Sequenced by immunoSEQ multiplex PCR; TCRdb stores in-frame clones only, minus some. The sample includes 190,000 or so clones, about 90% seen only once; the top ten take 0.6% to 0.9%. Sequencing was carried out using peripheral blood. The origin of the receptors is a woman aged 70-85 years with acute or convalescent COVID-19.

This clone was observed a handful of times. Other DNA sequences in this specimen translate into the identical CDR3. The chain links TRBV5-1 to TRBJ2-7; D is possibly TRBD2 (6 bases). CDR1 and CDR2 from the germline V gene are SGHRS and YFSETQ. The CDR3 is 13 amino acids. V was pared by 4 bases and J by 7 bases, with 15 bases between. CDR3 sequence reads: CASSLGGPREQYF. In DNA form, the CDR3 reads TGCGCCAGCAGCCTCGGGGGTCCGCGGGAGCAGTACTTC.

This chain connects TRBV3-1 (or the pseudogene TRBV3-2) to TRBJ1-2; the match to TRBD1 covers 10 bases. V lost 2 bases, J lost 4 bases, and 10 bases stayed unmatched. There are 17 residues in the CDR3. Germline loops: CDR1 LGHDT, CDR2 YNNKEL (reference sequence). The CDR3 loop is CASSQRRDRGSAYGYTF. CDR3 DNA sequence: TGTGCCAGCAGCCAACGACGGGACAGGGGTTCTGCCTATGGCTACACCTTC.

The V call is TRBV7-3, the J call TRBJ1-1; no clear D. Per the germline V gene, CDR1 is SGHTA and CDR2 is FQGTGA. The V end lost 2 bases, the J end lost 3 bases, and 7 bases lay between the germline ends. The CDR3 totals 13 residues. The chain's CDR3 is CASSLAGYTEAFF. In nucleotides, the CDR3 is TGTGCCAGCAGCTTAGCGGGATACACTGAAGCTTTCTTT.

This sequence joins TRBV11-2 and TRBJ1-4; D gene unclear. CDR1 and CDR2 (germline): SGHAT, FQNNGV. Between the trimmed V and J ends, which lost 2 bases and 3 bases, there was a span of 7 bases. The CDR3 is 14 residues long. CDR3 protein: CASSLSQANEKLFF. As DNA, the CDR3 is TGTGCCAGCAGCTTAAGCCAGGCTAATGAAAAACTGTTTTTT.

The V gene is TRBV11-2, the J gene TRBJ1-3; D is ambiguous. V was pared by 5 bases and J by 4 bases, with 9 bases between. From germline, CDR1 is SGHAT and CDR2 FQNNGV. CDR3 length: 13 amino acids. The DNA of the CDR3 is TGTGCCAGCAGCCAGAGGGCCGGAAACACCATATATTTT. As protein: CASSQRAGNTIYF.

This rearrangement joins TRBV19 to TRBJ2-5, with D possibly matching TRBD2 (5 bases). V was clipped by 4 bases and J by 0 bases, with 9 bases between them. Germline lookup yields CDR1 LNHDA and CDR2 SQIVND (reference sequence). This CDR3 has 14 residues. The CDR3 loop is CASSTGNYQETQYF. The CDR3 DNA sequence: TGTGCCAGTAGTACCGGGAATTACCAAGAGACCCAGTACTTC.

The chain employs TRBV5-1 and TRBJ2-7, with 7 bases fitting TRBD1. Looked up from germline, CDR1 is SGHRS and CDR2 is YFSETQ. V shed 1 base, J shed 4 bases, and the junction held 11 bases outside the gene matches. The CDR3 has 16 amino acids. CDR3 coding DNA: TGCGCCAGCAGCTTGCCTCCGCCGGGACAGCGTTACGAGCAGTACTTC. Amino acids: CASSLPPPGQRYEQYF.

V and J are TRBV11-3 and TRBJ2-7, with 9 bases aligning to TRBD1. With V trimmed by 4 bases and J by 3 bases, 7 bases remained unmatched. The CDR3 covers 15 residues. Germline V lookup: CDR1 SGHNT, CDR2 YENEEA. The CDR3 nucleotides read TGTGCCAGCAGCTCGACTGGACAGGGGCACTACGAGCAGTACTTC. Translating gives CASSSTGQGHYEQYF.

CDR3 nucleotides: TGTGCCAGCAGCGTAGAAGTTCCCAGGGACTACGAGCAGTACTTC. Its translation: CASSVEVPRDYEQYF. The chain is built from TRBV9 and TRBJ2-7, with D perhaps matching TRBD1 (5 bases). The length of the CDR3 is 15 residues. Germline values: CDR1 SGDLS, CDR2 YYNGEE. The V gene lost 0 bases and the J gene lost 3 bases, with 13 bases spanning the gap.

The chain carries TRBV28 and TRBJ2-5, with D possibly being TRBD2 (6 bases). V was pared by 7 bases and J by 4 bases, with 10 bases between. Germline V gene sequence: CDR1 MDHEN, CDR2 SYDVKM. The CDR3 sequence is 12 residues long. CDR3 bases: TGTGCCAGCACTCAAGCGGGAGAGACCCAGTACTTC. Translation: CASTQAGETQYF.

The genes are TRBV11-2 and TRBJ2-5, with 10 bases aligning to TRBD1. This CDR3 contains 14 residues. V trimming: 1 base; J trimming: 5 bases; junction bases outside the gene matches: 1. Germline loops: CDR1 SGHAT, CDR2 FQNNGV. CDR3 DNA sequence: TGTGCCAGCAGCTTAGGGGACAGGGGTGAGACCCAGTACTTC. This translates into CASSLGDRGETQYF. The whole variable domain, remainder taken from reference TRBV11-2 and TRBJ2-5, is EAGVAQSPRYKIIEKRQSVAFWCNPISGHATLYWYQQILGQGPKLLIQFQNNGVVDDSQLPKDRFSAERLKGVDSTLKIQPAKLEDSAVYLCASSLGDRGETQYFGPGTRLLVL.

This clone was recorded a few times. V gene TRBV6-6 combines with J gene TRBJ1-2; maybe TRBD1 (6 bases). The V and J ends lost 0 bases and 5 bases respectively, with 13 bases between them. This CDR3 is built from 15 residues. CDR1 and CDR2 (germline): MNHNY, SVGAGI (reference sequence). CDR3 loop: CASSYSVSGVYGYTF. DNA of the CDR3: TGTGCCAGCAGTTACTCAGTATCAGGGGTATATGGCTACACCTTC.

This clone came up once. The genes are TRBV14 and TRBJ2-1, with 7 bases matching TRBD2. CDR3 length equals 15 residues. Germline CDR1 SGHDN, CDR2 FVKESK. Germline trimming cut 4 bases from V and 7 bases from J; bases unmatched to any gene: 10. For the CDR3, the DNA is TGTGCCAGCAGCCGCCCGGGAGGTGCATGGAATGAGCAGTTCTTC. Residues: CASSRPGGAWNEQFF.

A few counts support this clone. Here the CDR3 DNA reads TGTGCCAGCAGTTTAAGACAGACAACCATGAACACTGAAGCTTTCTTT. Protein product: CASSLRQTTMNTEAFF. This chain joins TRBV6-2 or TRBV6-3 and TRBJ1-1; D is perhaps TRBD1 (5 bases). CDR1 and CDR2 (germline): MNHEY, SVGEGT. This CDR3 contains 16 residues. Trimming pared 4 bases from V and 0 bases from J, leaving 15 bases between.

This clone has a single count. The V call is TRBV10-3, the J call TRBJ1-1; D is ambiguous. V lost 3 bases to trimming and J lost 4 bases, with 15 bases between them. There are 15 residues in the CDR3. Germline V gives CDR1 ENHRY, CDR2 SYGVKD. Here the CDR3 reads CAISEGISAVTEAFF. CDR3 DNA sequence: TGTGCCATCAGTGAAGGAATCTCCGCGGTCACTGAAGCTTTCTTT.

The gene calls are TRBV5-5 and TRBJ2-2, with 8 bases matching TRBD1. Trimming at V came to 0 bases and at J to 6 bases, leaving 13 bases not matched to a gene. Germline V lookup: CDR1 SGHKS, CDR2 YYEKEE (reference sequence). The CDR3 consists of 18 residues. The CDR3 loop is CASSLVGAGGGLPGELFF. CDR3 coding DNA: TGTGCCAGCAGCTTGGTGGGTGCAGGGGGCGGTTTGCCCGGGGAGCTGTTTTTT.

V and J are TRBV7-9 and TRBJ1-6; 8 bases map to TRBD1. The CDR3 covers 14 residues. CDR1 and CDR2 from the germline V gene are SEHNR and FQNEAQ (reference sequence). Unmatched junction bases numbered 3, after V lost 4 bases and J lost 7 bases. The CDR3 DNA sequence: TGTGCCAGCAGCTCCACAGGGGGAAATTCACCCCTCCACTTT. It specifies CASSSTGGNSPLHF.

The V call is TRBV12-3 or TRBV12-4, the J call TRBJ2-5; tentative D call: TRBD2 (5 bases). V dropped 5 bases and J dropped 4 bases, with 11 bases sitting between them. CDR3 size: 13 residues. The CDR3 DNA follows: TGTGCCAGCAGTAGAGGGCTGCGAGAGACCCAGTACTTC. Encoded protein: CASSRGLRETQYF.

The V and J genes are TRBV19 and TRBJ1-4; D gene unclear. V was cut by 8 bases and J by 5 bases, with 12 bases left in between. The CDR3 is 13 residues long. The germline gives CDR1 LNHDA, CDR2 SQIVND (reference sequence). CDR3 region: CASGVSENEKLFF. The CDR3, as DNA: TGTGCCAGTGGAGTTTCGGAGAATGAAAAACTGTTTTTT.

CDR3 region: CASSLVAQPIYNEQFF. In DNA form, the CDR3 reads TGTGCCAGCAGCTTAGTAGCACAACCTATCTACAATGAGCAGTTCTTC. The chain links TRBV7-8 to TRBJ2-1, with unresolved D. The CDR3 length is 16 residues. CDR1 and CDR2 from the germline V gene are SGHVS and FQNEAQ. The germline V and J ends were trimmed by 1 base and 3 bases, with 13 bases remaining between them.

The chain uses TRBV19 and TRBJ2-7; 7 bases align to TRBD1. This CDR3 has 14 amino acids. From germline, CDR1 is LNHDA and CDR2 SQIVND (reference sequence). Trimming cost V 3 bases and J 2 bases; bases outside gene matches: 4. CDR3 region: CASSIRDSAYEQYF. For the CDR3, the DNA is TGTGCCAGTAGTATTCGGGACAGCGCCTACGAGCAGTACTTC. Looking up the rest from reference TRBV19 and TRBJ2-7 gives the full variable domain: DGGITQSPKYLFRKEGQNVTLSCEQNLNHDAMYWYRQDPGQGLRLIYYSQIVNDFQKGDIAEGYSVSREKKESFPLTVTSAQKNPTAFYLCASSIRDSAYEQYFGPGTRLTVT.

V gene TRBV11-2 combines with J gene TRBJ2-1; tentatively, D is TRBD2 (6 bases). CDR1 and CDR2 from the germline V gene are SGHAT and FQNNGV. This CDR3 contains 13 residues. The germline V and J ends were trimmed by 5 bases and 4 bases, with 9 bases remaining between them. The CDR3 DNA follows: TGTGCCAGCAGCCCGGGGAGGTACAATGAGCAGTTCTTC. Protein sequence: CASSPGRYNEQFF. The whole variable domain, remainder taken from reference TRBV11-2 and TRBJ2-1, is EAGVAQSPRYKIIEKRQSVAFWCNPISGHATLYWYQQILGQGPKLLIQFQNNGVVDDSQLPKDRFSAERLKGVDSTLKIQPAKLEDSAVYLCASSPGRYNEQFFGPGTRLTVL.

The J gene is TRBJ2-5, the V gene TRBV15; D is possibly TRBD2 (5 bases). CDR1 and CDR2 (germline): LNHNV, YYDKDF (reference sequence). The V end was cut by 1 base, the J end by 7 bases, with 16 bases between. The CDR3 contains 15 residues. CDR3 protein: CATSRGGYPPGTQYF. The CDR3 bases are TGTGCCACCAGCAGAGGCGGGTACCCCCCAGGGACCCAGTACTTC. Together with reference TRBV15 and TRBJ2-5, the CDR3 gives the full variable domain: DAMVIQNPRYQVTQFGKPVTLSCSQTLNHNVMYWYQQKSSQAPKLLFHYYDKDFNNEADTPDNFQSRRPNTSFCFLDIRSPGLGDTAMYLCATSRGGYPPGTQYFGPGTRLLVL.

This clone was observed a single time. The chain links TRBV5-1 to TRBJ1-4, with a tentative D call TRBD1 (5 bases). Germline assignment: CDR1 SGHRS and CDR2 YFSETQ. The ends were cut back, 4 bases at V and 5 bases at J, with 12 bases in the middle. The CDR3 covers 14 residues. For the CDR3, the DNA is TGCGCCAGCAGCCCCTGGGGGGGAAATGAAAAACTGTTTTTT. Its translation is CASSPWGGNEKLFF. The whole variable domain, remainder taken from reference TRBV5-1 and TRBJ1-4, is KAGVTQTPRYLIKTRGQQVTLSCSPISGHRSVSWYQQTPGQGLQFLFEYFSETQRNKGNFPGRFSGRQFSNSRSEMNVSTLELGDSALYLCASSPWGGNEKLFFGSGTQLSVL.

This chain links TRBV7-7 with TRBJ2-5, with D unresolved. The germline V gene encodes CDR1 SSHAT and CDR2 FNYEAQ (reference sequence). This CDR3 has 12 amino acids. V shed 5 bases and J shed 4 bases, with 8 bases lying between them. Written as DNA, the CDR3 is TGTGCCAGCAGCCCCCCAGGAGAGACCCAGTACTTC. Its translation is CASSPPGETQYF.

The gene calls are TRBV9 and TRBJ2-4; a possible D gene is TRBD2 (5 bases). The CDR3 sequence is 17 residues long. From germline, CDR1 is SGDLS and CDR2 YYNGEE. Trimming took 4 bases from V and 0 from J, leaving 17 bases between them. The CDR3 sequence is CASSPQTETRAKNIQYF. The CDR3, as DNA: TGTGCCAGCAGCCCCCAGACTGAAACTAGAGCCAAAAACATTCAGTACTTC.

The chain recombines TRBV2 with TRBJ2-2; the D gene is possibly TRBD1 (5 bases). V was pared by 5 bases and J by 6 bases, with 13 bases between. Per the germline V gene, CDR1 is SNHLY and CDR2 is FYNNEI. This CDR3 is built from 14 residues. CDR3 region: CASSNQGRAGELFF. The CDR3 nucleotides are TGTGCCAGCAGTAACCAGGGTCGGGCCGGGGAGCTGTTTTTT.